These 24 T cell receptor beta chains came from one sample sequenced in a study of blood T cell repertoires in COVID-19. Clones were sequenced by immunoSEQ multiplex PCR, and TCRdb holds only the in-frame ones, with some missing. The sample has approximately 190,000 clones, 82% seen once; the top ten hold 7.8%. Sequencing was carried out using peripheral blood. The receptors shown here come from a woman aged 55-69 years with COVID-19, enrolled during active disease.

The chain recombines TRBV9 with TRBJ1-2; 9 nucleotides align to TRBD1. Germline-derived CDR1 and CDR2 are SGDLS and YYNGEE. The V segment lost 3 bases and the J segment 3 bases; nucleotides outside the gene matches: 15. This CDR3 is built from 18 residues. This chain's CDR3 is CASSGASKDRGGDYGYTF. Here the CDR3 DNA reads TGTGCCAGCAGCGGAGCATCAAAGGACAGGGGCGGCGACTATGGCTACACCTTC. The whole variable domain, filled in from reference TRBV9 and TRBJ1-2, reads DSGVTQTPKHLITATGQRVTLRCSPRSGDLSVYWYQQSLDQGLQFLIQYYNGEERAKGNILERFSAQQFPDLHSELNLSSLELGDSALYFCASSGASKDRGGDYGYTFGSGTRLTVV.

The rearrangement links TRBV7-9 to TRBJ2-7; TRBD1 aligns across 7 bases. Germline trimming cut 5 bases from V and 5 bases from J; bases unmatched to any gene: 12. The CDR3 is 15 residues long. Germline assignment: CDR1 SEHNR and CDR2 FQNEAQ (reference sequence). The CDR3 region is CASSPFGQDADEQYF. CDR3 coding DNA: TGTGCCAGCAGCCCCTTCGGACAGGACGCGGACGAGCAGTACTTC.

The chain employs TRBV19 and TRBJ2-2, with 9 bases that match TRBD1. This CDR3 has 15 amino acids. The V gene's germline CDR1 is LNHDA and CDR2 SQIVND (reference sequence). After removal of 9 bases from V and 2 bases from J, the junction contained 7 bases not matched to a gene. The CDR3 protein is CASDRTGDNTGELFF. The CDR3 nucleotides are TGTGCCAGCGACCGGACAGGGGACAACACCGGGGAGCTGTTTTTT.

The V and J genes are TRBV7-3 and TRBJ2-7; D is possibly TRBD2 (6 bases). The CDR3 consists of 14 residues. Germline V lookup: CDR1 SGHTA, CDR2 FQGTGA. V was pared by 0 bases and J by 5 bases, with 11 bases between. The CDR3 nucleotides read TGTGCCAGCAGCTTAACGGGACTGATAGACGAGCAGTACTTC. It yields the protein CASSLTGLIDEQYF.

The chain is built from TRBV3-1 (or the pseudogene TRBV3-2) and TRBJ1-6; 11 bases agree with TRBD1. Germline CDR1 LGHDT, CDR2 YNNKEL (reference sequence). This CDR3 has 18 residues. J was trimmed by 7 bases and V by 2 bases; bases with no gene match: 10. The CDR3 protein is CASSQPGTGGFLNSPLHF. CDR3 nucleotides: TGTGCCAGCAGCCAACCAGGGACAGGGGGGTTTCTGAATTCACCCCTCCACTTT.

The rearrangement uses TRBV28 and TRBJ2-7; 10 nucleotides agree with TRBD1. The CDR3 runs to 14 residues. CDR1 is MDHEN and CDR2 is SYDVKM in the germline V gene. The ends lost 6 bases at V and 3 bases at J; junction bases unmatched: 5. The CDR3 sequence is CASSQDRGNYEQYF. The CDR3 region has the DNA TGTGCCAGCAGCCAGGACAGGGGGAACTACGAGCAGTACTTC.

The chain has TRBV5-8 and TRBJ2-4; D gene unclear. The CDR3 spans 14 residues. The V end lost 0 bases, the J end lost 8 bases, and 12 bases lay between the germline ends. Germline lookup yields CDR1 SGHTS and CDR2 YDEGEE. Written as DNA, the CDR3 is TGTGCCAGCAGCTTGGGTGGCCGTCTGCACATTCAGTACTTC. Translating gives CASSLGGRLHIQYF.

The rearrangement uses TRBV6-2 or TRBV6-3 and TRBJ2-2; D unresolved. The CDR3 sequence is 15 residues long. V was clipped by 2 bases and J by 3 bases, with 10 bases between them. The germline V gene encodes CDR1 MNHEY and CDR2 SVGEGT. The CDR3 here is CASSYEASYTGELFF. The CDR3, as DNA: TGTGCCAGCAGTTACGAAGCCTCCTACACCGGGGAGCTGTTTTTT.

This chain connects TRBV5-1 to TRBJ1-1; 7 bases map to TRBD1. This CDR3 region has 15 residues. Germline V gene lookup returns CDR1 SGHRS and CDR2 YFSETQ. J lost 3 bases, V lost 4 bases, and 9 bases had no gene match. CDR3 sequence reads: CASSRDSSQYTEAFF. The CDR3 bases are TGCGCCAGCAGCAGGGACAGCTCCCAGTACACTGAAGCTTTCTTT.

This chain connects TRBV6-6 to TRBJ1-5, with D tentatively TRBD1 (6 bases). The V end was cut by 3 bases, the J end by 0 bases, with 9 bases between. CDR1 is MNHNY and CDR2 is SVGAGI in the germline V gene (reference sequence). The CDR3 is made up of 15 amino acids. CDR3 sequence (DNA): TGTGCCAGCAGTTATACACAGGGTAGCAATCAGCCCCAGCATTTT. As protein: CASSYTQGSNQPQHF.

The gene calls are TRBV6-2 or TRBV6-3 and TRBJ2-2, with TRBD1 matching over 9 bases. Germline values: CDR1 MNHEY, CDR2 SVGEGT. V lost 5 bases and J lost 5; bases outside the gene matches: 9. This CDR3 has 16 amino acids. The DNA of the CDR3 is TGTGCCAGCAGTCCCCGGGACAGGGCAGGAACCGGGGAGCTGTTTTTT. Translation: CASSPRDRAGTGELFF.

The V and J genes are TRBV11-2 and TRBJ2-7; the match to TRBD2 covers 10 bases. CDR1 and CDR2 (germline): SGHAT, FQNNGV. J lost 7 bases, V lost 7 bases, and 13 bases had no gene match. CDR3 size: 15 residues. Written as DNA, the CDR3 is TGTGCCAGCACCGACGGACTAGCGGCTAGAGGGGAGCAGTACTTC. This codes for CASTDGLAARGEQYF.

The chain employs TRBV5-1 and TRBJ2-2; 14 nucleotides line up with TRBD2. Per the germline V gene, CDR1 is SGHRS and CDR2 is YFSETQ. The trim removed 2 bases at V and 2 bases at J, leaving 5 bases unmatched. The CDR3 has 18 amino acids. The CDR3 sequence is CASSLGTSGRLNTGELFF. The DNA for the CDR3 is TGCGCCAGCAGCTTAGGGACTAGCGGGAGACTAAACACCGGGGAGCTGTTTTTT.

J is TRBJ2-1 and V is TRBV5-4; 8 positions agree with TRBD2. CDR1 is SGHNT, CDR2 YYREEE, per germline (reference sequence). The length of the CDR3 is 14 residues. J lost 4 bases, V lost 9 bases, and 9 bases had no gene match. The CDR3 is CATSAGGFYNEQFF. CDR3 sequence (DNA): TGTGCCACCTCCGCGGGAGGATTTTACAATGAGCAGTTCTTC. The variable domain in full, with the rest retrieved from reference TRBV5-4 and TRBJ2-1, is ETGVTQSPTHLIKTRGQQVTLRCSSQSGHNTVSWYQQALGQGPQFIFQYYREEENGRGNFPPRFSGLQFPNYSSELNVNALELDDSALYLCATSAGGFYNEQFFGPGTRLTVL.

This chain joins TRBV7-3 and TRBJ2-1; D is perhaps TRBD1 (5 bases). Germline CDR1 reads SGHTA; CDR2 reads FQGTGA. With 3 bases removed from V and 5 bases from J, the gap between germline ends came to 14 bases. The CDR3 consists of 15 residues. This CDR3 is CASSLGLTINNEQFF. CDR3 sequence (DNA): TGTGCCAGCAGCTTGGGGCTAACGATTAACAATGAGCAGTTCTTC.

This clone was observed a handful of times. In DNA form, the CDR3 reads TGTGCCAGCTCAACAGGGTTGAGAACTGAAGCTTTCTTT. Protein sequence: CASSTGLRTEAFF. The rearrangement uses TRBV18 and TRBJ1-1; D is perhaps TRBD1 (6 bases). CDR1 and CDR2 from the germline V gene are KGHSH and LQKENI. The ends were cut back, 5 bases at V and 5 bases at J, with 12 bases in the middle. The CDR3 loop spans 13 amino acids.

The CDR3 spells CASSQEGGRGSTDTQYF. The DNA for the CDR3 is TGCGCCAGCAGCCAAGAAGGCGGCAGGGGGAGCACAGATACGCAGTATTTT. This chain joins TRBV4-1 and TRBJ2-3, with TRBD1 matching 7 bases. Unmatched junction bases numbered 6, after V lost 0 bases and J lost 0 bases. The length of the CDR3 is 17 residues. Germline V gene sequence: CDR1 MGHRA, CDR2 YSYEKL.

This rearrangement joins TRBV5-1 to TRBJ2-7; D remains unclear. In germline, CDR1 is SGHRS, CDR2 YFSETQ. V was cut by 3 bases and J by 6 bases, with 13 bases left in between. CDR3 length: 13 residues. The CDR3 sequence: CASSSIVGVEQYF. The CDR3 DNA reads TGCGCCAGCAGCTCCATAGTCGGTGTCGAGCAGTACTTC.

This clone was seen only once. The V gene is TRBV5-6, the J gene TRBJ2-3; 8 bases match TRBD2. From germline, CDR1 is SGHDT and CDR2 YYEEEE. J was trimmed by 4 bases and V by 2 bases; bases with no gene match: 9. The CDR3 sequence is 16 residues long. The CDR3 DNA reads TGTGCCAGCAGCTTCGGGGGGGCGTTGAGATCAGATACGCAGTATTTT. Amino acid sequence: CASSFGGALRSDTQYF. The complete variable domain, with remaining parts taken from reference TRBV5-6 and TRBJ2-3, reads DAGVTQSPTHLIKTRGQQVTLRCSPKSGHDTVSWYQQALGQGPQFIFQYYEEEERQRGNFPDRFSGHQFPNYSSELNVNALLLGDSALYLCASSFGGALRSDTQYFGPGTRLTVL.

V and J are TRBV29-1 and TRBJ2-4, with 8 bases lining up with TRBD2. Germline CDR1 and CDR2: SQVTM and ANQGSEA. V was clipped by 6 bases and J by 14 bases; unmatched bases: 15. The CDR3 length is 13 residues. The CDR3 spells CSVSGLVTGVEYF. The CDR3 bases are TGCAGCGTGTCGGGACTAGTTACGGGAGTTGAGTACTTC.

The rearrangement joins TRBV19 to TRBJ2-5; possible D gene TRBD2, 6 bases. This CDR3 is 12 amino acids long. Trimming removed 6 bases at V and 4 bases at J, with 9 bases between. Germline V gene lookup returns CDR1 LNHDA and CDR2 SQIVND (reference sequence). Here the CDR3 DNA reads TGTGCCAGTAGCGGGAGCGGAGAGACCCAGTACTTC. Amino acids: CASSGSGETQYF. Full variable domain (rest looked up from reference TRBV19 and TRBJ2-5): DGGITQSPKYLFRKEGQNVTLSCEQNLNHDAMYWYRQDPGQGLRLIYYSQIVNDFQKGDIAEGYSVSREKKESFPLTVTSAQKNPTAFYLCASSGSGETQYFGPGTRLLVL.

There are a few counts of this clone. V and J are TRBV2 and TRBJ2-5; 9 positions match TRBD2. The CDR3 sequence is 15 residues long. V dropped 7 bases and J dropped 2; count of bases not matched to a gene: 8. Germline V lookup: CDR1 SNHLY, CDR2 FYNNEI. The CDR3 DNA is TGTGCCAGCAAACGGGATAGCGGGGGACAAGAGACCCAGTACTTC. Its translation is CASKRDSGGQETQYF.

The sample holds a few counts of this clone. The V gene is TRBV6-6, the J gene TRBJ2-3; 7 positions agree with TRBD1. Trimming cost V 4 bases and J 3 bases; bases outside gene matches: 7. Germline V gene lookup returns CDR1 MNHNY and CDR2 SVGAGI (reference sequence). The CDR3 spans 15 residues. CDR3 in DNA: TGTGCCAGCAGTTTGGGGCAGGGGGAGACAGATACGCAGTATTTT. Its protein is CASSLGQGETDTQYF.

The CDR3 region has the DNA TGCGCCAGCAGCGAACGGGAGATCGGGTACACTGAAGCTTTCTTT. Residues: CASSEREIGYTEAFF. J is TRBJ1-1 and V is TRBV4-1; the D is unclear. The CDR3 has 15 amino acids. Germline V CDR1 and CDR2: MGHRA, YSYEKL. With 5 bases removed from V and 3 bases from J, the gap between germline ends came to 16 bases.